The 21 T cell receptor beta chains in this list originate from one sample, sequenced in a study of T cell clonality in common variable immunodeficiency. General study results and limits: Reportedly, TCR beta sequences from common variable immunodeficiency showed fewer deletions and N-nucleotide insertions.

Clones were sequenced by immunoSEQ multiplex PCR, and TCRdb holds only the in-frame ones, with some missing. The sample spans some 15,000 clones; the ten largest clones claim around 4.7%. No antigen has been identified for these receptors. The sample taken for sequencing was peripheral blood mononuclear cells. The receptors here all came from a human donor with common variable immunodeficiency.

CDR3 bases read: TGTGCCAGCAGTGGGGGCAGAAATGAG. Protein product: CASSGGRNE. The whole CDR3 protein reads CASSGGRNEQFF. V gene TRBV2 combines with J gene TRBJ2-1, with a possible D match to TRBD1 (5 bases). The read halts 3 residues ahead of the CDR3 end, with the missing end drawn from the germline J gene. CDR3 length equals 12 residues. V was pared by 4 bases and J by 7 bases, with 8 bases between. Germline V gives CDR1 SNHLY, CDR2 FYNNEI.

Notes on this clone: From the germline J gene comes the end of the CDR3, since the read stops 3 residues before it. The chain is built from TRBV5-1 and TRBJ2-7; 8 bases line up with TRBD2. Trimming cost V 4 bases and J 3 bases; bases outside gene matches: 12. The CDR3 spans 16 residues. CDR1 is SGHRS and CDR2 is YFSETQ in the germline V gene. The sequenced CDR3 bases are TGCGCCAGCAGCAGTGGAGCGGGAGCGAACGTCTACGAG. Translated: CASSSGAGANVYE. The whole CDR3 sequence is CASSSGAGANVYEQYF.

A note on this clone: The read halts 3 residues ahead of the CDR3 end, with the missing end drawn from the germline J gene. The chain employs TRBV20-1 and TRBJ2-1, with 7 bases that match TRBD1. Germline V gene lookup returns CDR1 DFQATT and CDR2 SNEGSKA (reference sequence). This CDR3 is built from 15 residues. The junction had 14 bases not matched to a gene; V was cut back by 5 bases and J by 7 bases. Incomplete CDR3 DNA: TGCAGTGCTGTAAATGCTAGGGGGCGAAGTAATGAG. It translates to CSAVNARGRSNE. The full CDR3 is CSAVNARGRSNEQFF.

Worth noting for this clone: The read terminates 3 residues ahead of where the CDR3 ends, so the germline J gene completes it. The chain couples TRBV28 to TRBJ1-5, with D perhaps matching TRBD1 (6 bases). The CDR3 has 17 amino acids. Trimming removed 7 bases from V and 9 bases from J, with 28 bases in between. CDR1 is MDHEN, CDR2 SYDVKM, per germline. The sequenced part of the CDR3 DNA is TGTGCCAGCAACCCAGCGTCAGGGGTCGGGCTTTTAGGGCCC. Its translation is CASNPASGVGLLGP. The whole CDR3 region reads CASNPASGVGLLGPQHF.

On this clone: Sequencing ends 3 residues short of the CDR3 end; the germline J gene provides the rest. The chain uses TRBV27 and TRBJ1-2; the match to TRBD1 covers 9 bases. Per germline, CDR1 MNHEY and CDR2 SMNVEV (reference sequence). After removal of 6 bases from V and 2 bases from J, the junction contained 7 bases not matched to a gene. The CDR3 runs 15 residues. The sequenced part of the CDR3 DNA is TGTGCCAGCAGCTCTACAGGGGGCGCGAACTATGGC. It codes for CASSSTGGANYG. In full, the CDR3 is CASSSTGGANYGYTF.

On this clone itself: The CDR3 end is not reached by the read, which stops 3 residues before it; the germline J gene fills it in. The chain recombines TRBV7-2 with TRBJ1-4, with 7 bases identical to TRBD1. The CDR3 is made up of 15 amino acids. Germline V lookup: CDR1 SGHTA, CDR2 FQGNSA. J lost 5 bases, V lost 1 base, and 4 bases had no gene match. The CDR3 loop is CASSLGTGLNEKLFF. The covered CDR3 bases are TGTGCCAGCAGCTTAGGGACAGGACTCAATGAAAAA. Drawing the rest from reference TRBV7-2 and TRBJ1-4, the complete variable domain is GAGVSQSPSNKVTEKGKDVELRCDPISGHTALYWYRQSLGQGLEFLIYFQGNSAPDKSGLPSDRFSAERTGGSVSTLTIQRTQQEDSAVYLCASSLGTGLNEKLFFGSGTQLSVL.

For this clone: The read finishes 3 residues shy of the CDR3 end, and the germline J gene is used to complete it. The genes are TRBV20-1 and TRBJ2-5, with 10 bases that match TRBD1. The CDR3 sequence is 14 residues long. Germline trimming cut 5 bases from V and 5 bases from J; bases unmatched to any gene: 8. Germline V lookup: CDR1 DFQATT, CDR2 SNEGSKA (reference sequence). The CDR3 bases that were read are TGCAGTGCTCATGACAGGGGGCATGGCGAGACC. This translates into CSAHDRGHGET. The entire CDR3 sequence reads CSAHDRGHGETQYF.

The CDR3 spells CASSLEQLTTEAFF. The sequenced CDR3 bases are TGTGCCAGCAGCTTGGAACAACTAACAACTGAA. The genes are TRBV7-9 and TRBJ1-1; D is undetermined. The DNA ends 3 residues before the CDR3 does, and the rest of the CDR3 is filled in from the germline J gene. This CDR3 comprises 14 residues. V lost 3 bases, J lost 5 bases, and 13 bases lay in between. Germline CDR1 SEHNR, CDR2 FQNEAQ (reference sequence).

This clone is identified as medium-sized from frequency. Read sequence stops 3 residues before the CDR3 end, and the germline J gene provides the missing end. The V gene is TRBV7-9, the J gene TRBJ1-1; the D gene is possibly TRBD1 (6 bases). Trimming stripped 1 base from V and 4 bases from J, with 13 bases between. Germline V CDR1 and CDR2: SEHNR, FQNEAQ (reference sequence). The CDR3 spans 15 residues. CDR3 DNA, as far as it was read: TGTGCCAGCAGCTTAGGCTTACAGGGCGGCACTGAA. This gives the protein CASSLGLQGGTE. The complete CDR3 reads CASSLGLQGGTEAFF.

About this clone itself: The sequence runs out 3 residues before the end of the CDR3; the remainder is reconstructed from the germline J gene. This chain joins TRBV13 and TRBJ1-3; D possibly corresponds to TRBD1 (5 bases). The CDR3 spans 15 residues. Germline lookup yields CDR1 PRHDT and CDR2 FYEKMQ (reference sequence). The V end was cut by 4 bases, the J end by 9 bases, with 19 bases between. CDR3 bases read: TGTGCCAGCAGCTCTCTGGGGGGGACCCGCGGCACC. Amino acids: CASSSLGGTRGT. The CDR3 in full is CASSSLGGTRGTIYF.

In terms of frequency, this clone is medium-sized. Read coverage stops 3 residues before the CDR3 terminus; the germline J gene supplies the remainder. The V and J genes are TRBV11-2 and TRBJ1-6, with 11 bases aligning to TRBD1. The CDR3 runs to 14 residues. V gave up 4 bases and J gave up 9 bases; unmatched junction bases: 2. CDR1 SGHAT and CDR2 FQNNGV come from the germline V gene. The DNA read from the CDR3 is TGTGCCAGCAGCTGGACAGGGGGCGCTTCACCC. It is translated as CASSWTGGASP. The whole CDR3 protein reads CASSWTGGASPLHF.

Details on this clone: The read terminates 3 residues before the CDR3 end, so the remaining end is supplied by the germline J gene. The gene calls are TRBV18 and TRBJ2-3; 11 bases match TRBD2. The CDR3 is 16 amino acids. The germline gives CDR1 KGHSH, CDR2 LQKENI. The junction had 2 bases not matched to a gene; V was cut back by 1 base and J by 2 bases. CDR3 DNA, as far as it was read: TGTGCCAGCTCACCACGGACTAGCGGGCCCACAGATACG. Translating gives CASSPRTSGPTDT. In full, the CDR3 is CASSPRTSGPTDTQYF.

CDR3 residues: CAWSEGTTNEKLFF. CDR3 DNA, as far as it was read: TGTGCCTGGAGTGAGGGGACAACTAATGAAAAA. The V call is TRBV30, the J call TRBJ1-4, with TRBD1 as a possible D gene (5 bases). Sequencing ends 3 residues short of the CDR3 end; the germline J gene provides the rest. V was cut by 1 base and J by 0 bases, with 6 bases left in between. CDR1 is GTSNPN and CDR2 is SVGIG in the germline V gene (reference sequence). This CDR3 is built from 14 residues.

To note about this clone: The read halts 3 residues ahead of the CDR3 end, with the missing end drawn from the germline J gene. The chain combines TRBV20-1 with TRBJ2-7, with D possibly being TRBD1 (7 bases). The germline gives CDR1 DFQATT, CDR2 SNEGSKA (reference sequence). V was cut by 3 bases and J by 5 bases, with 20 bases left in between. The length of the CDR3 is 15 residues. The CDR3 sequence: CSASRPFQGGHEQYF. The CDR3 bases that were read are TGCAGTGCTAGTCGTCCATTTCAGGGGGGCCACGAG.

Concerning this clone itself: The read halts 3 residues ahead of the CDR3 end, with the missing end drawn from the germline J gene. This chain links TRBV30 with TRBJ2-3, with 10 bases identical to TRBD1. The CDR3 extends over 16 amino acids. Germline assignment: CDR1 GTSNPN and CDR2 SVGIG (reference sequence). The trim removed 1 base at V and 4 bases at J, leaving 8 bases unmatched. The part of the CDR3 DNA that was read is TGTGCCTGGAGTGGGGGAGACAGGGGGCATTCAGATACG. Protein product: CAWSGGDRGHSDT. The CDR3, in full, reads CAWSGGDRGHSDTQYF. Complete variable domain (other parts from reference TRBV30 and TRBJ2-3): SQTIHQWPATLVQPVGSPLSLECTVEGTSNPNLYWYRQAAGRGLQLLFYSVGIGQISSEVPQNLSASRPQDRQFILSSKKLLLSDSGFYLCAWSGGDRGHSDTQYFGPGTRLTVL.

Of note for this clone: From the germline J gene comes the end of the CDR3, since the read stops 3 residues before it. The rearrangement uses TRBV2 and TRBJ1-5; D call uncertain. Trimming cost V 1 base and J 4 bases, with 8 bases left between them. The CDR3 runs 14 residues. CDR1 is SNHLY, CDR2 FYNNEI, per germline. CDR3 in amino acids: CASSEGLANQPQHF. The sequenced CDR3 bases are TGTGCCAGCAGTGAAGGGCTAGCAAATCAGCCC.

Comment on this clone: Sequencing ends 3 residues short of the CDR3 end; the germline J gene provides the rest. The chain joins TRBV11-1 to TRBJ2-5; D possibly corresponds to TRBD1 (5 bases). The germline V gene has CDR1 SGHAT and CDR2 FQDESV (reference sequence). The CDR3 contains 15 residues. Trimming shortened V by 3 bases and J by 0 bases, and 11 bases separated the two germline ends. CDR3 residues: CASSFKGVYQETQYF. CDR3 bases read: TGTGCCAGCAGCTTTAAAGGGGTGTACCAAGAGACC.

As regards this clone: The read falls 3 residues short of the CDR3 end, and the missing part is taken from the germline J gene. This chain joins TRBV2 and TRBJ2-1; TRBD1 might be the D (6 bases). Germline V lookup: CDR1 SNHLY, CDR2 FYNNEI. This CDR3 comprises 13 residues. Between the trimmed V and J ends, which lost 3 bases and 3 bases, there was a span of 6 bases. The CDR3 spells CASSETGYNEQFF. The CDR3 DNA, read in part, is TGTGCCAGCAGTGAGACAGGCTACAATGAG.

As concerns this clone: The CDR3 extends 3 residues past the end of the read, so its final part is completed from the germline J gene. V gene TRBV7-8 combines with J gene TRBJ1-5, with 9 bases fitting TRBD1. V trimming: 1 base; J trimming: 4 bases; junction bases outside the gene matches: 5. Looked up from germline, CDR1 is SGHVS and CDR2 is FQNEAQ. The CDR3 consists of 16 residues. The part of the CDR3 DNA that was read is TGTGCCAGCAGCTTAGGGGGGACAGGGATTAATCAGCCC. It codes for CASSLGGTGINQP. Given in full, the CDR3 is CASSLGGTGINQPQHF.

Turning to this clone: The CDR3 goes on 3 residues after the read ends, and that part is filled in from the germline J gene. The chain couples TRBV5-1 to TRBJ1-2, with TRBD1 as a possible D gene (5 bases). This CDR3 comprises 16 residues. V was clipped by 0 bases and J by 5 bases, with 17 bases between them. Germline V gives CDR1 SGHRS, CDR2 YFSETQ. This CDR3 is CASSLGREVKRYGYTF. Incomplete CDR3 DNA: TGCGCCAGCAGCTTGGGCAGGGAAGTTAAGAGGTATGGC.

Remarks on this clone: The CDR3 extends 3 residues past the end of the read, so its final part is completed from the germline J gene. The chain links TRBV13 to TRBJ2-5, with D uncertain. CDR1 and CDR2 (germline): PRHDT, FYEKMQ (reference sequence). V was shortened by 6 bases and J by 1 base, with 9 bases between the two germline ends. CDR3 length: 13 residues. This CDR3 is CASSFKGQETQYF. The covered CDR3 bases are TGTGCCAGCAGTTTTAAGGGCCAAGAGACC.